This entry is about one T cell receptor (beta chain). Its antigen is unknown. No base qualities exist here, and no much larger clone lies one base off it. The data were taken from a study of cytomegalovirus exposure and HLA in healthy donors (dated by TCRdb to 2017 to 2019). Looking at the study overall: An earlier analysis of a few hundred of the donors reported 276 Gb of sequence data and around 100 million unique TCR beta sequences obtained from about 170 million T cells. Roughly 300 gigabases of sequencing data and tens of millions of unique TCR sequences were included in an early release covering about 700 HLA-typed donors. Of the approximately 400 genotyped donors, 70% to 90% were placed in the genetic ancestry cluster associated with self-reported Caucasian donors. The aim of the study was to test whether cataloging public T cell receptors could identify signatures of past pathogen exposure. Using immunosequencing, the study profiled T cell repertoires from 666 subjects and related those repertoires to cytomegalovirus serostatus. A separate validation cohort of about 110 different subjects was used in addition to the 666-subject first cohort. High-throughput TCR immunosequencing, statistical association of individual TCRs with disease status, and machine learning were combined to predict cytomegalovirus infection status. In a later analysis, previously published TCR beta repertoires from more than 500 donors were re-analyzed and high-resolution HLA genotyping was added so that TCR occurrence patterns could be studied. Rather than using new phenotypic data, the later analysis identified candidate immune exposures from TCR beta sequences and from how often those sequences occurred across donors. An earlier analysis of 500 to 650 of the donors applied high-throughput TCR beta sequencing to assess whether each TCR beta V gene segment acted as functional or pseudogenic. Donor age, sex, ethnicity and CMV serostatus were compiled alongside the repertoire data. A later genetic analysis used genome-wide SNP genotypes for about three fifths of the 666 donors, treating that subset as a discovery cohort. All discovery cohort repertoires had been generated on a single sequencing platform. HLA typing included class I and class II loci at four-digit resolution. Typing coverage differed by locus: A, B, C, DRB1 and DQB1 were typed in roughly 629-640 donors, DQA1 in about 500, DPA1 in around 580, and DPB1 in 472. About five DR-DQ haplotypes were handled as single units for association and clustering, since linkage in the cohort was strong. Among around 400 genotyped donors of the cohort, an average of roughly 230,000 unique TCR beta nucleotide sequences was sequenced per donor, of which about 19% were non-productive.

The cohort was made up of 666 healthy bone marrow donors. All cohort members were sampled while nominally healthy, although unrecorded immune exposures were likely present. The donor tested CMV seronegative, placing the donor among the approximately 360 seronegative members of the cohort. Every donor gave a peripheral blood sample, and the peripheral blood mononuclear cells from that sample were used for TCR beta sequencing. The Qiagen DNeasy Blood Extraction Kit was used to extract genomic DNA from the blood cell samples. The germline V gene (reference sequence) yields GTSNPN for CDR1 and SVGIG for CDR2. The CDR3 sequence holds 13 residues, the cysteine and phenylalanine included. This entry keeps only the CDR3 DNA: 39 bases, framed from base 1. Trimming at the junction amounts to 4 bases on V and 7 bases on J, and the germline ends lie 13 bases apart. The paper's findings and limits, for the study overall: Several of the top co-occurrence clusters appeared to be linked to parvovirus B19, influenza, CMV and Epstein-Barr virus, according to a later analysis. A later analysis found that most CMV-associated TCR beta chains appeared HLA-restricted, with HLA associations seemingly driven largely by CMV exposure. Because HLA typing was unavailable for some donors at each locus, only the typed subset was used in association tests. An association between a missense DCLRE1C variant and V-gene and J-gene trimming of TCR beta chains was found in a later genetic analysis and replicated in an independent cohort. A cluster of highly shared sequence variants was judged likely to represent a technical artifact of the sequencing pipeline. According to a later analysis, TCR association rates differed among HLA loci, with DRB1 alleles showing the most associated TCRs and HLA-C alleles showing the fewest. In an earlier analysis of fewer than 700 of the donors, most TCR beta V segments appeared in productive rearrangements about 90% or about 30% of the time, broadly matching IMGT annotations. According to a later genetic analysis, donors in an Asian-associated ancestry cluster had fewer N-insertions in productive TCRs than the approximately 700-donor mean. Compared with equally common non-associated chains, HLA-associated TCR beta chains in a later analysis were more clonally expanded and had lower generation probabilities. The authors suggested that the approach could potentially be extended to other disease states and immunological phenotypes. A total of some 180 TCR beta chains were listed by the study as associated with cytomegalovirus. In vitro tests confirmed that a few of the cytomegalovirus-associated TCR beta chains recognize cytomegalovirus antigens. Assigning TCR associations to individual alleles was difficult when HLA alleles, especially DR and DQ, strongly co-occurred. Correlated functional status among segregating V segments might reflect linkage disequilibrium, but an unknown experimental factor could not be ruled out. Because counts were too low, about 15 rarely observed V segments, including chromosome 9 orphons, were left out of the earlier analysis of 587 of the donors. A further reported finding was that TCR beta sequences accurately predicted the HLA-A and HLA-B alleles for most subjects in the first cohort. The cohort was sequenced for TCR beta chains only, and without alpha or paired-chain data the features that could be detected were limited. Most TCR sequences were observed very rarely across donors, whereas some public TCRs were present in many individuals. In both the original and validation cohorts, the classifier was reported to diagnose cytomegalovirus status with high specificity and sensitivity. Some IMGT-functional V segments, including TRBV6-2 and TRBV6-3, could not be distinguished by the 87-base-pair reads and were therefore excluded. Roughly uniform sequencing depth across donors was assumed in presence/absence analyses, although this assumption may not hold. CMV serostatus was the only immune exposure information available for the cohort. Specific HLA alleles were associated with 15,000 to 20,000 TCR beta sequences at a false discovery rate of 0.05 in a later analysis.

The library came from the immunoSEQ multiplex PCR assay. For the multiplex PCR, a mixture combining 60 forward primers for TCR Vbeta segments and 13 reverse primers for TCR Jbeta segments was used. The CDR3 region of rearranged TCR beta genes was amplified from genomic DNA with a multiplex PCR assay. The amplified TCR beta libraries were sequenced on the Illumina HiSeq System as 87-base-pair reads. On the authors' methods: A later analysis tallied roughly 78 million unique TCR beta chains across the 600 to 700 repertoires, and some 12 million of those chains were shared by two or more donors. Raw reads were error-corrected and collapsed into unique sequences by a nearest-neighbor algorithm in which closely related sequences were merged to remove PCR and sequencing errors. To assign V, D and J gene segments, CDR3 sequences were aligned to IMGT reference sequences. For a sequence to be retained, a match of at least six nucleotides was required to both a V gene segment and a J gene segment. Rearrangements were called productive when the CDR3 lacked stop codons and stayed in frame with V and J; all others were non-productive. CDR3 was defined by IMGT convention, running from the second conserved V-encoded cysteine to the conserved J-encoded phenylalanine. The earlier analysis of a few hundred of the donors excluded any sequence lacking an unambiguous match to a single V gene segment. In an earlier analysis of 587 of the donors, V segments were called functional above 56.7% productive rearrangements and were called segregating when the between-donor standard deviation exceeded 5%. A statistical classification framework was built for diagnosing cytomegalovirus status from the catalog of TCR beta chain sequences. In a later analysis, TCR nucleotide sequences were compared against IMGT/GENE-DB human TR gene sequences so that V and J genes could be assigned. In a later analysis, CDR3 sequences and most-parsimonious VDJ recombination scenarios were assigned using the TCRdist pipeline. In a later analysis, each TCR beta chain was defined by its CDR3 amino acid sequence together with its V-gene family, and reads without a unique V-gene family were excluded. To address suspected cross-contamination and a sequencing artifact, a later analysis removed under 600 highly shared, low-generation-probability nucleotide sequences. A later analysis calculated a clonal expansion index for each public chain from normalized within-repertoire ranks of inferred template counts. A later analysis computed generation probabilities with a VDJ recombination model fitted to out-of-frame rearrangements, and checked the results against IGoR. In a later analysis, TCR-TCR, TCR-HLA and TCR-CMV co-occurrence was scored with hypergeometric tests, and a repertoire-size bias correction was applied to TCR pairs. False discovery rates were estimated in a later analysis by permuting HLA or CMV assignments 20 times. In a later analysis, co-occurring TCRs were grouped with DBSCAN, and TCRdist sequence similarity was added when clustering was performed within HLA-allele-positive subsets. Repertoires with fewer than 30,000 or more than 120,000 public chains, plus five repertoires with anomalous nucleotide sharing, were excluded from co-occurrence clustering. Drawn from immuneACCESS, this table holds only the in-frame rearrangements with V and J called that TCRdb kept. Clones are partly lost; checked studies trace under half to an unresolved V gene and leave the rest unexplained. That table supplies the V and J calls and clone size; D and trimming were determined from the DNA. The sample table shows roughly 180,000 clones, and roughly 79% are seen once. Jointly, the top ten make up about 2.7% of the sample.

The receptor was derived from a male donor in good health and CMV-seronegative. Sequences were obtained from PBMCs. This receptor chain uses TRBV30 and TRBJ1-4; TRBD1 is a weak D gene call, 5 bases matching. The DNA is TGTGCCTGGAACGGTAGGGGCGGTGAAAAACTGTTTTTT. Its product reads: CAWNGRGGEKLFF.